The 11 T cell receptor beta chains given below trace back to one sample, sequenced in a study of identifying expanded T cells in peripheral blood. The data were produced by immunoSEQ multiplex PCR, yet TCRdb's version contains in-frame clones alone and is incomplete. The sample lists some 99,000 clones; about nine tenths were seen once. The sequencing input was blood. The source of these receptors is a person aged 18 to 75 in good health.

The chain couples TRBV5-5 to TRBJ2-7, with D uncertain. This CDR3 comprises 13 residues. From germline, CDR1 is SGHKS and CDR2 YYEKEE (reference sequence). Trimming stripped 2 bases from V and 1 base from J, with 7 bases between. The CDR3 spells CASSFLQSYEQYF. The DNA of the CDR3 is TGTGCCAGCAGCTTTCTCCAATCCTACGAGCAGTACTTC.

The CDR3 sequence: CASMGEVYNEQFF. The CDR3 DNA reads TGTGCCAGCATGGGGGAAGTTTACAATGAGCAGTTCTTC. The chain is built from TRBV28 and TRBJ2-1, with D possibly called TRBD1 or TRBD2 (5 bases each). The CDR3 has 13 amino acids. Germline V gene sequence: CDR1 MDHEN, CDR2 SYDVKM. The V and J ends lost 7 bases and 4 bases respectively, with 11 bases between them. Looking up the rest from reference TRBV28 and TRBJ2-1 gives the full variable domain: DVKVTQSSRYLVKRTGEKVFLECVQDMDHENMFWYRQDPGLGLRLIYFSYDVKMKEKGDIPEGYSVSREKKERFSLILESASTNQTSMYLCASMGEVYNEQFFGPGTRLTVL.

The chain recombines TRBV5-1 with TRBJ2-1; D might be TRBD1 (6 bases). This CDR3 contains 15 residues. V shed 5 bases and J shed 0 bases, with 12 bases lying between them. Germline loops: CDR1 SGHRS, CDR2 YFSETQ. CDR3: CASRSGQTSYNEQFF. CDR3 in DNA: TGCGCCAGCAGATCAGGACAGACCTCCTACAATGAGCAGTTCTTC.

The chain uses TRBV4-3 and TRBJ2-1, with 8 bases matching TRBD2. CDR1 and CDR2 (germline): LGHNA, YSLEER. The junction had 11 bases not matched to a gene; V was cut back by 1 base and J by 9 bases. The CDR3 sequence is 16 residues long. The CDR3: CASSQAGGPVFGEQFF. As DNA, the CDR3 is TGCGCCAGCAGCCAAGCGGGGGGGCCGGTGTTTGGTGAGCAGTTCTTC.

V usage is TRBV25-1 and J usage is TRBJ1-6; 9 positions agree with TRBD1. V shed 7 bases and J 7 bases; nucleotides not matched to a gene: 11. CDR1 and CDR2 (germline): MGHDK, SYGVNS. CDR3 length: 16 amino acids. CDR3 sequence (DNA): TGTGCCAGCATGGACCCCCGGGACAGGGAAAATTCACCCCTCCACTTT. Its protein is CASMDPRDRENSPLHF.

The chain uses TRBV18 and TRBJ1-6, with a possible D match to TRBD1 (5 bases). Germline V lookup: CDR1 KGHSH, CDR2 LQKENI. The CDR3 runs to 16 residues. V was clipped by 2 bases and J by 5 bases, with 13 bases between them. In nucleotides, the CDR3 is TGTGCCAGCTCACCATTCGGGACGGAGAATAATTCACCCCTCCACTTT. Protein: CASSPFGTENNSPLHF.

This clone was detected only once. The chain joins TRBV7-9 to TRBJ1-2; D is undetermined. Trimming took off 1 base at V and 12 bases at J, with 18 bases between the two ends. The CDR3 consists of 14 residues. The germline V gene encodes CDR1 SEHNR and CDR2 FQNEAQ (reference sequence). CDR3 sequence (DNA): TGTGCCAGCAGCTTAGACCCGTCTGACCGTATTCACACCTTC. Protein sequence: CASSLDPSDRIHTF.

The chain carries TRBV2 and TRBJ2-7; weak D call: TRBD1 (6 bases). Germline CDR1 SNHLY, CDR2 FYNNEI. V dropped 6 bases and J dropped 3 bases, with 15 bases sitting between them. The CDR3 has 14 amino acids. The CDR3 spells CASSAYRANYEQYF. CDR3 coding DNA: TGTGCCAGCAGCGCTTACAGGGCGAACTACGAGCAGTACTTC.

The CDR3 protein is CASSPGQTGELFF. As DNA, the CDR3 is TGTGCCAGCAGTCCGGGACAGACCGGGGAGCTGTTTTTT. The genes are TRBV7-9 and TRBJ2-2; 7 bases are shared with TRBD1. The trim removed 6 bases at V and 5 bases at J, leaving 3 bases unmatched. CDR3 length equals 13 residues. The germline V gene has CDR1 SEHNR and CDR2 FQNEAQ (reference sequence).

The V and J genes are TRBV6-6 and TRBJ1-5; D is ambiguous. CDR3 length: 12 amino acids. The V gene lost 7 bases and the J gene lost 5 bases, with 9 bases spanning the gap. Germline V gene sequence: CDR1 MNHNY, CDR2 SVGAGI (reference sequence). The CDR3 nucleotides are TGTGCCAGCAAAAGGCGAGATCAGCCCCAGCATTTT. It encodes CASKRRDQPQHF.

The CDR3 spells CASSLERVRADTQYF. The CDR3, as DNA: TGTGCCAGCAGTTTGGAGAGGGTTCGCGCAGATACGCAGTATTTT. The chain carries TRBV27 and TRBJ2-3; the D gene is possibly TRBD2 (5 bases). Between the trimmed V and J ends, which lost 3 bases and 4 bases, there was a span of 14 bases. The CDR3 loop spans 15 amino acids. CDR1 and CDR2 from the germline V gene are MNHEY and SMNVEV (reference sequence).